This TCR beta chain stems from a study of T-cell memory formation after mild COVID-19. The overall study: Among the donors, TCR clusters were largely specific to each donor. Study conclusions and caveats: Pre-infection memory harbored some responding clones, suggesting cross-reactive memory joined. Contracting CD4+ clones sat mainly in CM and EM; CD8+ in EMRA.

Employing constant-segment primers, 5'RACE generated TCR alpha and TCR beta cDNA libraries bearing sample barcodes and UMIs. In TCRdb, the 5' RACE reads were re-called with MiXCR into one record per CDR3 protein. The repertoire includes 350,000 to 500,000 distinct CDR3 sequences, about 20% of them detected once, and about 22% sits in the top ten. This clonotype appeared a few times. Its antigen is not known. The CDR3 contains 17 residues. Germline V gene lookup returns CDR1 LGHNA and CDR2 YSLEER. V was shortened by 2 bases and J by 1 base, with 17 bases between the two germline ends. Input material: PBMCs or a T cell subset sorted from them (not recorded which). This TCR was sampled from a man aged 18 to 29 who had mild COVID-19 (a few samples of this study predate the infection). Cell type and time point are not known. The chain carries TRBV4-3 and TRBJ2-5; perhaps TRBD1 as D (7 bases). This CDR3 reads CASSQSPWGDSQETQYF. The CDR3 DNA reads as TGCGCCAGCAGCCAATCACCCTGGGGGGACAGCCAAGAGACCCAGTACTTC.